These 19 T cell receptor beta chains came from one sample sequenced in a study of blood T cell repertoires in COVID-19. Some clones are missing from TCRdb's copy, which holds only in-frame ones; the method was immunoSEQ multiplex PCR. The sample has 370,000 or so clones, about 90% seen once. The sequenced sample was PBMCs or T cells enriched from blood (not recorded which). The receptors here all came from a man aged 25-40 years who had recovered from COVID-19.

With respect to this clone: The same CDR3 is also encoded by other DNA sequences in this sample. The chain has TRBV7-2 and TRBJ1-5, with a tentative D call TRBD1 (5 bases). With 5 bases removed from V and 2 bases from J, the gap between germline ends came to 13 bases. CDR1 SGHTA and CDR2 FQGNSA come from the germline V gene. The CDR3 has 15 residues. DNA for the CDR3: TGTGCCAGCAGCCTTGGGGGGGTCGGCAATCAGCCCCAGCATTTT. Translation: CASSLGGVGNQPQHF. Based on the CDR3 plus reference TRBV7-2 and TRBJ1-5, the full variable domain is GAGVSQSPSNKVTEKGKDVELRCDPISGHTALYWYRQSLGQGLEFLIYFQGNSAPDKSGLPSDRFSAERTGGSVSTLTIQRTQQEDSAVYLCASSLGGVGNQPQHFGDGTRLSIL.

The chain links TRBV27 to TRBJ2-1, with no clear D. Germline CDR1 and CDR2: MNHEY and SMNVEV (reference sequence). This CDR3 comprises 14 residues. V lost 5 bases to trimming and J lost 5 bases, with 13 bases between them. The CDR3 DNA reads TGTGCCAGCAGTCCATTAAGTTCGGACAATGAGCAGTTCTTC. Residues: CASSPLSSDNEQFF.

V usage is TRBV19 and J usage is TRBJ1-5; possible D gene TRBD1, 5 bases. The ends were cut back, 5 bases at V and 3 bases at J, with 8 bases in the middle. The CDR3 consists of 13 residues. Germline V lookup: CDR1 LNHDA, CDR2 SQIVND (reference sequence). CDR3 protein: CASSDSHNQPQHF. CDR3 in DNA: TGTGCCAGTAGTGACAGCCACAATCAGCCCCAGCATTTT. Using reference TRBV19 and TRBJ1-5 for the parts outside the CDR3, the full variable domain is DGGITQSPKYLFRKEGQNVTLSCEQNLNHDAMYWYRQDPGQGLRLIYYSQIVNDFQKGDIAEGYSVSREKKESFPLTVTSAQKNPTAFYLCASSDSHNQPQHFGDGTRLSIL.

The V call is TRBV10-2, the J call TRBJ1-1, with D possibly TRBD1 on 5 matching bases. Trimming shortened V by 5 bases and J by 8 bases, and 12 bases separated the two germline ends. This CDR3 is built from 12 residues. CDR1 and CDR2 (germline): WSHSY, SAAADI. This CDR3 is CASSYQGGEAFF. Written as DNA, the CDR3 is TGCGCCAGCAGTTATCAGGGAGGAGAAGCTTTCTTT.

CDR3 region: CASSYRGQGNYGYTF. In DNA, the CDR3 is TGTGCCAGCAGTTACCGGGGACAGGGGAACTATGGCTACACCTTC. The rearrangement uses TRBV6-5 and TRBJ1-2; 10 nucleotides line up with TRBD1. The CDR3 loop spans 15 amino acids. V lost 2 bases to trimming and J lost 2 bases; unmatched junction nucleotides: 2. CDR1 is MNHEY, CDR2 SVGAGI, per germline.

The chain has TRBV4-2 and TRBJ1-5; 7 positions match TRBD1. The V segment lost 0 bases and the J segment 1 base; nucleotides outside the gene matches: 9. The CDR3 loop spans 18 amino acids. Germline V gene sequence: CDR1 LGHNA, CDR2 YNFKEQ. This CDR3 reads CASSQEGEGRGSNQPQHF. CDR3 nucleotide sequence: TGTGCCAGCAGCCAAGAGGGAGAGGGCAGGGGGAGCAATCAGCCCCAGCATTTT.

The chain joins TRBV5-1 to TRBJ1-5; a possible D gene is TRBD1 (5 bases). CDR3 length equals 15 residues. Germline CDR1 and CDR2: SGHRS and YFSETQ. Trimming pared 1 base from V and 0 bases from J, leaving 8 bases between. Written as DNA, the CDR3 is TGCGCCAGCAGCTTGACAGGTTATAGCAATCAGCCCCAGCATTTT. This encodes CASSLTGYSNQPQHF.

This chain links TRBV5-5 with TRBJ1-2; the match to TRBD1 covers 10 bases. This CDR3 contains 16 residues. Germline CDR1 SGHKS, CDR2 YYEKEE (reference sequence). J lost 4 bases, V lost 0 bases, and 6 bases had no gene match. CDR3 in DNA: TGTGCCAGCAGCTTGGATCCGGGACAGGGGACCTATGGCTACACCTTC. This gives the protein CASSLDPGQGTYGYTF.

The J gene is TRBJ2-3, the V gene TRBV7-2; D call uncertain. The V gene's germline CDR1 is SGHTA and CDR2 FQGNSA. CDR3 length: 16 residues. Trimming took 1 base from V and 2 from J, leaving 13 bases between them. The CDR3 nucleotides read TGTGCCAGCAGCTTAGGGAGTCTAACTACCACAGATACGCAGTATTTT. It translates to CASSLGSLTTTDTQYF.

The chain joins TRBV7-9 to TRBJ1-4, with 7 bases lining up with TRBD1. V shed 5 bases, J shed 8 bases, and the junction held 11 bases outside the gene matches. CDR1 is SEHNR, CDR2 FQNEAQ, per germline (reference sequence). The CDR3 covers 15 residues. The CDR3 coding sequence is TGTGCCAGCAGCGACGGACGTCGAGGGGGCGAAAAACTGTTTTTT. Residues: CASSDGRRGGEKLFF.

This chain links TRBV2 with TRBJ2-1, with D hard to call. V lost 0 bases to trimming and J lost 15 bases, with 15 bases between them. The CDR3 totals 13 residues. Germline CDR1 reads SNHLY; CDR2 reads FYNNEI. As DNA, the CDR3 is TGTGCCAGCAGTGAAGCACTCGCTCTCCCCCCGTTCTTC. This translates into CASSEALALPPFF.

The V gene is TRBV27, the J gene TRBJ1-6; TRBD1 matches at 7 bases. The CDR3 length is 15 residues. The germline gives CDR1 MNHEY, CDR2 SMNVEV (reference sequence). After removal of 6 bases from V and 4 bases from J, the junction contained 6 bases not matched to a gene. In DNA, the CDR3 is TGTGCCAGCAGCCCCGGGACAGCTTATAATTCACCCCTCCACTTT. It encodes CASSPGTAYNSPLHF.

The chain recombines TRBV30 with TRBJ1-1; a weak D match, TRBD1 (5 bases). The V gene lost 2 bases and the J gene lost 3 bases, with 13 bases spanning the gap. Germline CDR1 and CDR2: GTSNPN and SVGIG (reference sequence). The CDR3 extends over 14 amino acids. CDR3 region: CAWSSQVVDTEAFF. The CDR3 bases are TGTGCCTGGAGTTCACAGGTGGTTGACACTGAAGCTTTCTTT.

The chain is built from TRBV3-1 (or the pseudogene TRBV3-2) and TRBJ1-2; 11 bases line up with TRBD1. The ends lost 7 bases at V and 7 bases at J; junction bases unmatched: 8. The CDR3 covers 14 residues. Germline V lookup: CDR1 LGHDT, CDR2 YNNKEL (reference sequence). CDR3 residues: CASIGTGGSGGYTF. The CDR3 DNA sequence: TGTGCCAGCATCGGGACAGGGGGATCCGGTGGCTACACCTTC.

The CDR3 DNA follows: TGTGCCAGCAGTAGACAGGGCGACACTGAAGCTTTCTTT. Its protein product is CASSRQGDTEAFF. The J gene is TRBJ1-1, the V gene TRBV6-4, with 7 bases lining up with TRBD1. Germline V lookup: CDR1 MRHNA, CDR2 SNTAGT. The length of the CDR3 is 13 residues. Trimming at V came to 5 bases and at J to 3 bases, leaving 3 bases not matched to a gene.

This clone was detected only once. The chain's CDR3 is CASSSRGDGEQYF. CDR3 sequence (DNA): TGTGCCAGCAGTTCCCGCGGGGATGGCGAGCAGTACTTC. This rearrangement joins TRBV6-5 to TRBJ2-7; a weak D match, TRBD2 (6 bases). Trimming took off 4 bases at V and 6 bases at J, with 13 bases between the two ends. The V gene's germline CDR1 is MNHEY and CDR2 SVGAGI. This CDR3 contains 13 residues.

This rearrangement joins TRBV14 to TRBJ2-7; 8 nucleotides match TRBD1. V lost 3 bases to trimming and J lost 2 bases; unmatched junction nucleotides: 3. Germline CDR1 and CDR2: SGHDN and FVKESK. The CDR3 extends over 14 amino acids. DNA for the CDR3: TGTGCCAGCAGCCACCGACAGGGGACCTACGAGCAGTACTTC. It codes for CASSHRQGTYEQYF. Together with reference TRBV14 and TRBJ2-7, the CDR3 gives the full variable domain: EAGVTQFPSHSVIEKGQTVTLRCDPISGHDNLYWYRRVMGKEIKFLLHFVKESKQDESGMPNNRFLAERTGGTYSTLKVQPAELEDSGVYFCASSHRQGTYEQYFGPGTRLTVT.

The rearrangement links TRBV7-8 to TRBJ1-5, with TRBD1 matching over 9 bases. Unmatched junction bases numbered 7, after V lost 5 bases and J lost 5 bases. The V gene's germline CDR1 is SGHVS and CDR2 FQNEAQ. This CDR3 is 15 amino acids long. The CDR3 reads CASSPGTGWDQPQHF. DNA of the CDR3: TGTGCCAGCAGCCCAGGGACAGGGTGGGATCAGCCCCAGCATTTT.

Here the CDR3 reads CSVHRGPNTEAFF. The CDR3 region has the DNA TGCAGCGTTCACAGGGGGCCGAACACTGAAGCTTTCTTT. V is TRBV29-1 and J is TRBJ1-1; TRBD1 aligns across 9 bases. Germline V gene lookup returns CDR1 SQVTM and CDR2 ANQGSEA. The CDR3 runs 13 residues. J gave up 1 base and V 5 bases, and 2 bases lay outside the gene matches.